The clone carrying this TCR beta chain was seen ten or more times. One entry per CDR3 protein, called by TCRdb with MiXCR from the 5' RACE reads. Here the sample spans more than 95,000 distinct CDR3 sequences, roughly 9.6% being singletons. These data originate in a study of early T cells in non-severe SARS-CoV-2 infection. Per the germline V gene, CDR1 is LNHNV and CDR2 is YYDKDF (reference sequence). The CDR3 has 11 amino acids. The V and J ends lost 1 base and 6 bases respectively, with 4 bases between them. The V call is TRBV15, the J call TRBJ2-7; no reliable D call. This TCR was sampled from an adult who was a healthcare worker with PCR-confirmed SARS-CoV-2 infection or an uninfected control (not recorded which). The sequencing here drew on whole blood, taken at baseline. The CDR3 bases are TGTGCCACCAGCAGAGCTGGCGAGCAGTACTTC. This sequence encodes CATSRAGEQYF.